The clone carrying this T cell receptor (beta chain) was seen at least ten times. The antigen is unknown. Sample time point: persistent/refractory GD, antithyroid drugs over 5 years with positive TRAb. Generation of the TCR library employed RNA extracted from PBMCs. Patients came through an endocrinology department, and that department was in Xi'an, China. This entry belongs to a study of regulatory T cells in long-lasting Graves disease. Study-wide points: Peripheral blood, not thyroid tissue, was the sole material studied.

J lost 5 bases, V lost 6 bases, and 6 bases had no gene match. The V gene's germline CDR1 is MNHNS and CDR2 SASEGT. CDR3 size: 14 residues. Both iRepertoire HTBI primers and Arm-PCR of CDR3 regions were used to build the TCR beta libraries. TCRdb ran MiXCR on the multiplex PCR reads and lists one entry per CDR3 protein. The sample has about 340,000 distinct CDR3 sequences, around 20% seen once. This clonotype was sampled from a female donor with Graves disease. The specimen comprised peripheral blood mononuclear cells (PBMCs), sampled when the disease was refractory, from a patient treated with antithyroid drugs. V usage is TRBV6-1 and J usage is TRBJ1-2; TRBD1 agrees at 10 bases. The CDR3 region has the DNA TGTGCCAGCAGCCGGGAGGGACAGGGGTATGGCTACACCTTC. Protein sequence: CASSREGQGYGYTF.